What follows are 10 T cell receptor beta chains derived from one specimen sequenced in a study of shared clonotypes between healthy human individuals. Generated by immunoSEQ multiplex PCR, the TCRdb table keeps only in-frame clones and is missing some. The sample holds around 1.9 million clones, 93% seen once. Naive CD8 cells, CD45RO-negative and positively selected for CCR7, excluded terminally differentiated effector memory CD45RA+ cells. The sequencing input was naive CD8+ T cells from PBMCs. All receptors come from a man in his late teens or twenties in good health. Some clones in this sample may be carry-over from other donors' samples.

V gene TRBV28 combines with J gene TRBJ2-7; 9 bases agree with TRBD2. This CDR3 has 15 amino acids. The V gene end was trimmed by 2 bases and the J gene end by 7 bases; junction bases not matched to a gene: 9. Germline CDR1 reads MDHEN; CDR2 reads SYDVKM. CDR3 region: CASSLRAGGSPEQYF. The CDR3 DNA sequence: TGTGCCAGCAGTTTAAGAGCGGGAGGCTCTCCGGAGCAGTACTTC.

The V gene is TRBV29-1, the J gene TRBJ2-2; TRBD1 matches 8 bases. The CDR3 length is 16 residues. Germline V gene lookup returns CDR1 SQVTM and CDR2 ANQGSEA. With 7 bases clipped from V and 0 bases from J, the junction kept 10 bases outside the gene matches. The CDR3 spells CSAEGRDRTNTGELFF. The CDR3 coding sequence is TGCAGCGCCGAGGGCCGGGACAGGACGAACACCGGGGAGCTGTTTTTT.

The V call is TRBV6-1, the J call TRBJ2-7; D may correspond to TRBD1 or TRBD2 (5 bases each). The CDR3 is 14 amino acids. Trimming stripped 2 bases from V and 5 bases from J, with 13 bases between. Germline lookup yields CDR1 MNHNS and CDR2 SASEGT. The DNA for the CDR3 is TGTGCCAGCAGTGAATTTCGCAGGGACCACGAGCAGTACTTC. Amino acid sequence: CASSEFRRDHEQYF.

This clone was seen just once. CDR3 sequence: CASSQDRLLAGEGNTDTQYF. CDR3 bases: TGTGCCAGCAGCCAAGATAGATTGCTAGCGGGAGAAGGGAACACAGATACGCAGTATTTT. The gene calls are TRBV4-2 and TRBJ2-3; 10 bases align to TRBD2. Germline V gene data show CDR1 as LGHNA and CDR2 as YNFKEQ. V shed 0 bases, J shed 2 bases, and the junction held 14 bases outside the gene matches. The CDR3 contains 20 residues.

A single count supports this clone. The same CDR3 can be traced to other DNA sequences in this sample. This chain connects TRBV27 to TRBJ1-1; a weak D match, TRBD1 (5 bases). Germline V gives CDR1 MNHEY, CDR2 SMNVEV (reference sequence). This CDR3 has 14 residues. V was pared by 4 bases and J by 0 bases, with 9 bases between. The CDR3 nucleotides are TGTGCCAGCAGTTCCCCGGGACTGAACACTGAAGCTTTCTTT. It is translated as CASSSPGLNTEAFF.

The chain is built from TRBV7-6 and TRBJ2-3; D is unclear. Trimming left V 2 bases short and J 6 bases short, with 9 bases between. Germline-derived CDR1 and CDR2 are SGHVS and FNYEAQ. The CDR3 is 13 residues long. The CDR3 sequence: CASSLKRRDTQYF. Here the CDR3 DNA reads TGTGCCAGCAGCTTAAAGAGGCGGGATACGCAGTATTTT.

The chain uses TRBV27 and TRBJ1-1; the D is unclear. The V gene lost 6 bases and the J gene lost 7 bases, with 15 bases spanning the gap. The CDR3 totals 13 residues. Per the germline V gene, CDR1 is MNHEY and CDR2 is SMNVEV (reference sequence). The CDR3 reads CASSQGTGIEAFF. In DNA, the CDR3 is TGTGCCAGCAGCCAAGGTACCGGGATTGAAGCTTTCTTT.

The V gene is TRBV19, the J gene TRBJ1-4; D gene uncertain. This CDR3 region has 15 residues. Trimming took off 6 bases at V and 0 bases at J, with 11 bases between the two ends. Germline CDR1 and CDR2: LNHDA and SQIVND (reference sequence). The CDR3 region is CASSDEGATNEKLFF. The CDR3 DNA follows: TGTGCCAGTAGCGATGAGGGTGCAACTAATGAAAAACTGTTTTTT.

The CDR3 DNA reads as TGTGCCAGTAGTATGCTGGACAGGGGGAACACCGGGGAGCTGTTTTTT. Its protein product is CASSMLDRGNTGELFF. J is TRBJ2-2 and V is TRBV19, with 9 nucleotides matching TRBD1. Germline CDR1 LNHDA, CDR2 SQIVND (reference sequence). Trimming removed 3 bases from V and 1 base from J; junction bases left unmatched: 3. This CDR3 spans 16 amino acids. Full variable domain (outside the CDR3, taken from reference TRBV19 and TRBJ2-2): DGGITQSPKYLFRKEGQNVTLSCEQNLNHDAMYWYRQDPGQGLRLIYYSQIVNDFQKGDIAEGYSVSREKKESFPLTVTSAQKNPTAFYLCASSMLDRGNTGELFFGEGSRLTVL.

The DNA for the CDR3 is TGTGCCACCACCGGCTTCTACGAGCAGTACTTC. It specifies CATTGFYEQYF. The chain has TRBV6-5 and TRBJ2-7; no firm D call. Trimming took off 10 bases at V and 3 bases at J, with 10 bases between the two ends. The CDR3 totals 11 residues. In germline, CDR1 is MNHEY, CDR2 SVGAGI.